This is a list of T cell receptor beta chains from one sample in a study of T cells after yellow fever vaccination. TCRdb recomputed calls from the 5' RACE reads with MiXCR, one row per CDR3 protein. The sample includes over 65,000 distinct CDR3 sequences, about 14% seen only once; the top ten take about 22%. The specimen comprised CD8+ T cells not binding an NS4B(214-222) dextramer, sorted from PBMCs, sampled around 3 weeks after the first yellow fever vaccination. Receptors were obtained from a man in his late teens or twenties who received the YFV17D yellow fever vaccine. CDR3s include the opening cysteine and the closing phenylalanine or tryptophan.

V	CDR3
TRBV12-3/TRBV12-4	CASSTGQGLQPQHF
TRBV29-1	CSVEGILGGEAQYF
TRBV6-6	CASSYQPETQYF
TRBV19	CASSRDRGPLQETQYF
TRBV19	CASSIHPGLAGTNEQFF
TRBV7-6	CASTPAGTSGETQYF
TRBV9	CASSEDSGYTEAFF
TRBV5-4	CASSKGADTQYF
TRBV4-1	CASSQDQAGGNQPQHF
TRBV2	CASSVWGRNNEQFF
TRBV7-9	CASSLYGDTDTQYF
TRBV14	CASSQEGRTNYGYTF
TRBV28	CASSQAYEQFF
TRBV4-1	CASSHKKGVDSPLHF
TRBV7-6	CASSLATGGGEQFF
TRBV29-1	CSVEESGWETQYF
TRBV13	CASSLSQYQETQYF
TRBV7-2	CASSPTAARTYEQYF
TRBV4-1	CASRPYGTGIEQPQHF
TRBV11-1	CASSSPVVGTIAGGNTIYF
TRBV11-2	CASSPGLAGGYEQFF
TRBV6-1	CASSQSTKGQPQHF
TRBV13	CASSHPGRGSYEQYF
TRBV12-3/TRBV12-4	CASSLSRGQETQYF
TRBV11-2	CASSGPGQGTHTGELFF
TRBV5-1	CASSLGRPLGSTDTQYF
TRBV11-2	CASSLATEAGGETQYF
TRBV2	CASSGPQTFSYNEQFF
TRBV20-1	CSARVRGGLVDTQYF
TRBV6-1	CASTLRPLSNTGELFF
TRBV14	CASSHTGVGANVLTF
TRBV6-2/TRBV6-3	CASSPYYLGELFF
TRBV27	CASSLWAGSTEAFF
TRBV29-1	CSVLTGLEQPQHF
TRBV29-1	CSVDSGGNTDTQYF
TRBV20-1	CSARASGANVLTF
TRBV5-4	CASSFPDPVTGELFF
TRBV29-1	CSVSGTQVSYEQYF
TRBV19	CASSLSLAGGFWNTQYF
TRBV4-3	CASSQDLGVDTEAFF
TRBV4-1	CASSQDTGFSYEQYF
TRBV4-1	CASSPGAGGPTGELFF
TRBV4-1	CASSQDSTSGGVNEQFF
TRBV15	CATSRDADTQYF
TRBV12-3/TRBV12-4	CASSSRETQYF
TRBV11-2	CASIPGGLAGSYTDTQYF
TRBV27	CASALGLAGVIVTDTQYF
TRBV27	CASSRLAGNYNEQFF
TRBV4-1	CASSQELSTDTQYF